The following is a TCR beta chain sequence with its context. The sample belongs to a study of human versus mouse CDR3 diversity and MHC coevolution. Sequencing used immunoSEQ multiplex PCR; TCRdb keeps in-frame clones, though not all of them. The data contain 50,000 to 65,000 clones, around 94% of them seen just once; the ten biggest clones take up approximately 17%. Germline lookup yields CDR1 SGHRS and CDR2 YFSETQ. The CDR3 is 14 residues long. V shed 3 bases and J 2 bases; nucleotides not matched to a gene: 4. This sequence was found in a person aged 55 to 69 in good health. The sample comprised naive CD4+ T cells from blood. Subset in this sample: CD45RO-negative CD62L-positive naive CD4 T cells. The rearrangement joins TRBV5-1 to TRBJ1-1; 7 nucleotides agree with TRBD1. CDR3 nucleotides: TGCGCCAGCAGCTGGGGGGACAGTAACACTGAAGCTTTCTTT. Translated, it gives CASSWGDSNTEAFF.